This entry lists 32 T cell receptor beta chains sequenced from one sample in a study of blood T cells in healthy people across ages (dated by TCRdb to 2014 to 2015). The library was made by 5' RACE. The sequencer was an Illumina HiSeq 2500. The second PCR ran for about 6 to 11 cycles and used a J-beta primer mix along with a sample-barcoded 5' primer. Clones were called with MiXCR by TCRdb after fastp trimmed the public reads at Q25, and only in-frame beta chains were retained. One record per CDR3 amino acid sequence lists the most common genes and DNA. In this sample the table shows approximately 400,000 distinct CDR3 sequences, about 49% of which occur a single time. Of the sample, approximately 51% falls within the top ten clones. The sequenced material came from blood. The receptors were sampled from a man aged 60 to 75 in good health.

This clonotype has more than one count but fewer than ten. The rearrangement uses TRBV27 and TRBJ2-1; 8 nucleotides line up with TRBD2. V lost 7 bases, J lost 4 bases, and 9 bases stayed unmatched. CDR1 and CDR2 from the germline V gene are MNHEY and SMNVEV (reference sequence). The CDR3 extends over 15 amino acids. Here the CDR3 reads CASKGVSGAYNEQFF. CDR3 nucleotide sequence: TGTGCCAGCAAGGGTGTTAGCGGGGCTTACAATGAGCAGTTCTTC.

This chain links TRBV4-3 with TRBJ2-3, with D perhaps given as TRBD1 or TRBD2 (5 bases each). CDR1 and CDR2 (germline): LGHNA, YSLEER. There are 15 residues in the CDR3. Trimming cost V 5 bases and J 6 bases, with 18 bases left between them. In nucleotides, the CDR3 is TGCGCCAGCAGCAACGGGGACGGAGCACGGGATACGCAGTATTTT. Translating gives CASSNGDGARDTQYF.

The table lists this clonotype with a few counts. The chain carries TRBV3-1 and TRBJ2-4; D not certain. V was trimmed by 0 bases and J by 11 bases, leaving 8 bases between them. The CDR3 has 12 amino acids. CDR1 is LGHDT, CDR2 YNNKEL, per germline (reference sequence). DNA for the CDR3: TGTGCCAGCAGCCAAGACCTGTCTCTTCAGTACTTC. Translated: CASSQDLSLQYF.

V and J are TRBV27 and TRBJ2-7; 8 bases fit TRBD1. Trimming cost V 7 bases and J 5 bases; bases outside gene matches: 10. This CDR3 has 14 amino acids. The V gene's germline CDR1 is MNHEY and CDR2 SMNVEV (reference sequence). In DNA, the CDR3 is TGTGCCAGCATCCCGGACAGGGAACGAGACGAGCAGTACTTC. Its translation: CASIPDRERDEQYF.

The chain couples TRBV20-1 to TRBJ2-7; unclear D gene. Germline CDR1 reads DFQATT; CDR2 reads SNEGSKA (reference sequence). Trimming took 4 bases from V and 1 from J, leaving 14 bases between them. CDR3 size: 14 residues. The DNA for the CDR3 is TGCAGTGCTACGAACGCGAGACCTTCCTACGAGCAGTACTTC. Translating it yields CSATNARPSYEQYF.

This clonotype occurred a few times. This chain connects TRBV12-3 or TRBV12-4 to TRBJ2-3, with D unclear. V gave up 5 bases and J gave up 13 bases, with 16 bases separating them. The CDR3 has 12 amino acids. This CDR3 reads CASSPRASAKYF. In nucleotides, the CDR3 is TGTGCCAGCAGTCCCCGGGCCAGTGCTAAGTATTTT.

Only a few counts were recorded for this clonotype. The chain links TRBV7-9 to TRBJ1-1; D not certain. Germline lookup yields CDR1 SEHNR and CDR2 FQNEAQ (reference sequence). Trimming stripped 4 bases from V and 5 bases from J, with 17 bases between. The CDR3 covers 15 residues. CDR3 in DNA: TGTGCCAGCAGCTCGGCCGGGGAGGGCAGGACTGAAGCTTTCTTT. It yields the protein CASSSAGEGRTEAFF.

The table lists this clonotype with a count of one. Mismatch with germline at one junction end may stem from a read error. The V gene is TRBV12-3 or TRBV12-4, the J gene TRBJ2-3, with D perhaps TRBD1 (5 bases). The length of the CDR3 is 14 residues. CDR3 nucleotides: TGTGCCAGCAGGAGCAGGGTCGTAGCAGATGCGCAGTATTTT. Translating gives CASRSRVVADAQYF.

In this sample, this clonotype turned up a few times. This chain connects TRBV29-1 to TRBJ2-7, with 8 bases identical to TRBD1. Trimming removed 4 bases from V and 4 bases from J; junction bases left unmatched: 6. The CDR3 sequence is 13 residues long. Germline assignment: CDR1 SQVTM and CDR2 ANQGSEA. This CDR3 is CSVGGTGLYEQYF. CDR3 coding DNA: TGCAGCGTTGGGGGGACAGGTCTTTACGAGCAGTACTTC.

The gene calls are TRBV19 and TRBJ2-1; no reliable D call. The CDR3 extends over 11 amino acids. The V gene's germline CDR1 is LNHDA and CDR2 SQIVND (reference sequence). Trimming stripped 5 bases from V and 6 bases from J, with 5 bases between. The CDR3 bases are TGTGCCAGTAGTTGGAGCAATGAGCAGTTCTTC. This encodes CASSWSNEQFF.

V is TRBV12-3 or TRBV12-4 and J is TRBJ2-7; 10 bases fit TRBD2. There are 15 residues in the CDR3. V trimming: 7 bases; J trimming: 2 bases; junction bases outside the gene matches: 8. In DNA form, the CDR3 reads TGTGCCAGCACCCCACAGCGGGAGGGCCCCTACGAGCAGTACTTC. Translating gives CASTPQREGPYEQYF.

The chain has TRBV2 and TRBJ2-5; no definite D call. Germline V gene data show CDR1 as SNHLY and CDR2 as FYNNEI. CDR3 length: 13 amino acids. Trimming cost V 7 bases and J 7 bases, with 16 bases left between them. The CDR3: CASTDNHLGTQYF. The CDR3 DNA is TGTGCCAGCACCGATAACCACCTGGGGACCCAGTACTTC. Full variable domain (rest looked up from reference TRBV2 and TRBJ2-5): EPEVTQTPSHQVTQMGQEVILRCVPISNHLYFYWYRQILGQKVEFLVSFYNNEISEKSEIFDDQFSVERPDGSNFTLKIRSTKLEDSAMYFCASTDNHLGTQYFGPGTRLLVL.

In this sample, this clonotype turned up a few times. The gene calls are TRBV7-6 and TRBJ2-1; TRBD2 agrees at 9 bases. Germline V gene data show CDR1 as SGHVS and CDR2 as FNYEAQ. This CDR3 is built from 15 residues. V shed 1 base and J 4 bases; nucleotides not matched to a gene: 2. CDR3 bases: TGTGCCAGCAGCTTAGGGACTAGCGATTACAATGAGCAGTTCTTC. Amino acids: CASSLGTSDYNEQFF.

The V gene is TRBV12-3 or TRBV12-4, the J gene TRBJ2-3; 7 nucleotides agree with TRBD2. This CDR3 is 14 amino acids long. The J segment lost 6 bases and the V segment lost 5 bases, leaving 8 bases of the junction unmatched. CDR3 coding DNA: TGTGCCAGCAGTACCGGACTAGAGTCCGATACGCAGTATTTT. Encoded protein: CASSTGLESDTQYF.

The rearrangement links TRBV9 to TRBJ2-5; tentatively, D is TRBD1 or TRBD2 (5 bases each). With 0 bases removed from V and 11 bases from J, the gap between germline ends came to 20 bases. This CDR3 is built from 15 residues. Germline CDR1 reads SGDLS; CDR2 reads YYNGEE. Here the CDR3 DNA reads TGTGCCAGCAGCGTAGAGACGGGGCAAAGGAATGAGCAGTACTTC. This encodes CASSVETGQRNEQYF.

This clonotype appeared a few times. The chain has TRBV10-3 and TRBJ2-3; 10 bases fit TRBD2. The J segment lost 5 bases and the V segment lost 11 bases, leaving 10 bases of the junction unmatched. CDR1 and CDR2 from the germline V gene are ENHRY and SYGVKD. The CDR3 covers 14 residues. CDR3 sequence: CAVRSGGAVDTQYF. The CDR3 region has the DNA TGTGCCGTAAGAAGCGGGGGGGCGGTAGATACGCAGTATTTT.

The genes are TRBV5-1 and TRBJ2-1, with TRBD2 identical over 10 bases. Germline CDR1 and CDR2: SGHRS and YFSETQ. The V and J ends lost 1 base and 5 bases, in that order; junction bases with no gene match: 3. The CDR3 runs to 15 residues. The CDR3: CASSLSGRVHNEQFF. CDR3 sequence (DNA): TGCGCCAGCAGCTTGAGCGGGAGGGTCCACAATGAGCAGTTCTTC. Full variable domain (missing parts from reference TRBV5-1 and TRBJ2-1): KAGVTQTPRYLIKTRGQQVTLSCSPISGHRSVSWYQQTPGQGLQFLFEYFSETQRNKGNFPGRFSGRQFSNSRSEMNVSTLELGDSALYLCASSLSGRVHNEQFFGPGTRLTVL.

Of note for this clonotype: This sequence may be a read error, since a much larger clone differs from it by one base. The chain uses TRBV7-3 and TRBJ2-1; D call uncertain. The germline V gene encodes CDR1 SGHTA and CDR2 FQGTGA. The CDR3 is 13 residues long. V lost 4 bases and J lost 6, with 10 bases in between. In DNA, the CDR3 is TGTGCCAGCAGCTCCGGACCAATCAATGAGCAGTTCTTC. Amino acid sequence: CASSSGPINEQFF. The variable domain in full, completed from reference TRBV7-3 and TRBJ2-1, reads GAGVSQTPSNKVTEKGKYVELRCDPISGHTALYWYRQSLGQGPEFLIYFQGTGAADDSGLPNDRFFAVRPEGSVSTLKIQRTERGDSAVYLCASSSGPINEQFFGPGTRLTVL.

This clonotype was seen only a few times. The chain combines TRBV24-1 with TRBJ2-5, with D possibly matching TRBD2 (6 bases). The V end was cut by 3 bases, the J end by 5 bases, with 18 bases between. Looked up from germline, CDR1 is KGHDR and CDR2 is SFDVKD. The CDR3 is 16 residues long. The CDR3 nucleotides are TGTGCCACCAGTGATCCCCTCGGGGGAGCAGGGGAGACCCAGTACTTC. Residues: CATSDPLGGAGETQYF.

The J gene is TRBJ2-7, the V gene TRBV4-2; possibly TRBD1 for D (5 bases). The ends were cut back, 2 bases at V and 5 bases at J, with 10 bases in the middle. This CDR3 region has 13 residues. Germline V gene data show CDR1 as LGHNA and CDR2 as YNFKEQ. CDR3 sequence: CASSQPGYDEQYF. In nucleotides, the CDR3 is TGTGCCAGCAGCCAACCAGGGTACGACGAGCAGTACTTC.

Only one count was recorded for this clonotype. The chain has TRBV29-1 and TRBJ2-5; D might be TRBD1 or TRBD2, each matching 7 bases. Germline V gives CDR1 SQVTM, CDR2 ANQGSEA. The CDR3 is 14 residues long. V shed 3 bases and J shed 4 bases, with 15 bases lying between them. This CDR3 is CSVDNGEGAETQYF. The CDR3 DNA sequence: TGCAGCGTTGATAACGGGGAGGGGGCAGAGACCCAGTACTTC. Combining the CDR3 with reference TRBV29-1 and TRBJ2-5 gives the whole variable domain SAVISQKPSRDICQRGTSLTIQCQVDSQVTMMFWYRQQPGQSLTLIATANQGSEATYESGFVIDKFPISRPNLTFSTLTVSNMSPEDSSIYLCSVDNGEGAETQYFGPGTRLLVL.

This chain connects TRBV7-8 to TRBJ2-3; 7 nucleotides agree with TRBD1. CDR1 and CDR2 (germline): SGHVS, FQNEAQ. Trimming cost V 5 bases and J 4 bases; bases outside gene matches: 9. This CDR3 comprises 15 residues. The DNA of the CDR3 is TGTGCCAGCAGCCCCAGACAGGGTGAGGCAGATACGCAGTATTTT. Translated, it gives CASSPRQGEADTQYF.

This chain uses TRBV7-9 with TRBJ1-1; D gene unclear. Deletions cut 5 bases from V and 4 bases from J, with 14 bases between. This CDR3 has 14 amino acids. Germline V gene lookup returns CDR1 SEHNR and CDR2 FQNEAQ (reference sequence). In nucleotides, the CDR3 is TGTGCCAGCAGCCCCAACAGAGGAGGCACTGAAGCTTTCTTT. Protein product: CASSPNRGGTEAFF.

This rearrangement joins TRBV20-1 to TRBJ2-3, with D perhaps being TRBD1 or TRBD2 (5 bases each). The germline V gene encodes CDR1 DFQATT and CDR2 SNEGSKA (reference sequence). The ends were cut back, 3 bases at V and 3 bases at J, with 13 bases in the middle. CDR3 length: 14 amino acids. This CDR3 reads CSASPAWGTDTQYF. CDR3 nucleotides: TGCAGTGCTAGTCCAGCGTGGGGGACAGATACGCAGTATTTT.

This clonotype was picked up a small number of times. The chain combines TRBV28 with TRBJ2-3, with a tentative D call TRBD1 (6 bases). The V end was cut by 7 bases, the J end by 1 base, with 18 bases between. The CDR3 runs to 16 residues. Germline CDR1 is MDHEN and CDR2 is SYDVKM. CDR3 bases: TGTGCCAGCACCGACTGGGGCAGGGGAGGCACAGATACGCAGTATTTT. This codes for CASTDWGRGGTDTQYF. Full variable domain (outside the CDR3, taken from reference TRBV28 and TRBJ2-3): DVKVTQSSRYLVKRTGEKVFLECVQDMDHENMFWYRQDPGLGLRLIYFSYDVKMKEKGDIPEGYSVSREKKERFSLILESASTNQTSMYLCASTDWGRGGTDTQYFGPGTRLTVL.

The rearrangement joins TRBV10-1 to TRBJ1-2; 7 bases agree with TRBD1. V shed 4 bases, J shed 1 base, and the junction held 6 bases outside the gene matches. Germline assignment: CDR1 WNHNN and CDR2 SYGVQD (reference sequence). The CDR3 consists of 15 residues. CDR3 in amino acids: CASSAGTAYNYGYTF. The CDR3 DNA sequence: TGCGCCAGCAGTGCTGGGACAGCTTATAACTATGGCTACACCTTC.

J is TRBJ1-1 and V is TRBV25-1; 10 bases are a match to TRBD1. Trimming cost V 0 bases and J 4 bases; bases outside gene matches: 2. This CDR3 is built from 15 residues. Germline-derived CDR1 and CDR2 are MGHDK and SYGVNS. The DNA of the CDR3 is TGTGCCAGCAGTGAATATCGGACAGGGGGCACTGAAGCTTTCTTT. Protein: CASSEYRTGGTEAFF.

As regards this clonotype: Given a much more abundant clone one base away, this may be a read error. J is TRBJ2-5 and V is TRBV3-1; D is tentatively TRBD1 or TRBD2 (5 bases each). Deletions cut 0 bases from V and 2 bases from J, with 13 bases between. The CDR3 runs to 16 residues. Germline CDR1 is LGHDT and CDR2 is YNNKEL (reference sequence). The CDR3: CASSQEITGPQETQYF. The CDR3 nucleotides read TGTGCCAGCAGCCAAGAAATTACGGGACCGCAAGAGACCCAGTACTTC.

CDR3 nucleotides: TGTGCCAGCAGCGTACAGGGGGCGTCTGAGACCCAGTACTTC. This encodes CASSVQGASETQYF. The chain links TRBV9 to TRBJ2-5; 8 bases align to TRBD1. The CDR3 loop spans 14 amino acids. The ends lost 1 base at V and 5 bases at J; junction bases unmatched: 4. Germline loops: CDR1 SGDLS, CDR2 YYNGEE.

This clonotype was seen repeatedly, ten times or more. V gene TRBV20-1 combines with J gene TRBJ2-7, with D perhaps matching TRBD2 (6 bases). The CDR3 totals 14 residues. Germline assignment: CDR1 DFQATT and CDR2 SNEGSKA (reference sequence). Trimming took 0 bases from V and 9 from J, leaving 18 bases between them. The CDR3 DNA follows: TGCAGTGCTAGAGATATAGGGACTCCCACCGGGCAGTACTTC. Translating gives CSARDIGTPTGQYF.

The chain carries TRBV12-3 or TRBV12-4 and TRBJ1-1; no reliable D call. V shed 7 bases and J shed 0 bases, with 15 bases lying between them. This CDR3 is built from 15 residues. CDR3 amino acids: CASTRVLLLNTEAFF. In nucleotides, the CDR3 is TGTGCCAGCACCCGGGTCCTCCTTTTGAACACTGAAGCTTTCTTT.

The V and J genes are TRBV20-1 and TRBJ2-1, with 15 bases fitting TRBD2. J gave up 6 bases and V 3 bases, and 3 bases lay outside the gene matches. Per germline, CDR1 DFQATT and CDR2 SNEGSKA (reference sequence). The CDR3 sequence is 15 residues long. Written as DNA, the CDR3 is TGCAGTGCTAGGGGACTAGCGGGAGGCTCCAATGAGCAGTTCTTC. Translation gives CSARGLAGGSNEQFF.